This T cell receptor (beta chain) is from a study of cytomegalovirus exposure and HLA in healthy donors. Study at large: The study's early data release held roughly 91 million unique TCRs from HLA-typed donors.

Study conclusions and caveats: Among TCR sequences, most were rare, though some public TCRs appeared in many donors.

Comment on this clone: The antigen remains undetermined.

Both 60 Vbeta primers and 13 Jbeta primers went into the PCR. TCRdb's copy holds only in-frame clones and misses some; the assay was immunoSEQ multiplex PCR. The table includes some 180,000 clones, around 80% detected once. The CDR3 has 13 residues. The ends lost 9 bases at V and 6 bases at J; junction bases unmatched: 8. In germline, CDR1 is SNHLY, CDR2 FYNNEI. This chain links TRBV2 with TRBJ1-1; 9 positions match TRBD1. The clonotype was recovered from a girl aged 10 to 17 in good health and CMV-seropositive. The sequencing sample was made of PBMCs. The CDR3 nucleotides read TGTGCCAGTACAGGGGGCGTTTGGGCTGAAGCTTTCTTT. Translation gives CASTGGVWAEAFF.